The clone carrying this TCR beta chain was picked up a small number of times. Its specificity is unknown. The data derive from a study of CD8 T cells in ankylosing spondylitis. Study-level results: Characteristic of ankylosing spondylitis blood, it appeared, was a TCR beta motif comprising roughly 8 highly homologous variants. Matched synovial fluid from ankylosing spondylitis patients was reported to be enriched for disease-linked clones.

The CDR3 has 16 amino acids. Germline V gene lookup returns CDR1 SGHRS and CDR2 YFSETQ. V shed 1 base and J shed 1 base, with 14 bases lying between them. One entry per CDR3 protein results from TCRdb running MiXCR on the 5' RACE reads. The sample includes approximately 440,000 distinct CDR3 sequences, approximately 17% seen only once; the top ten take over 1%. This receptor was identified in a male donor with ankylosing spondylitis. Sequenced input: blood, either unsorted or a sorted T cell fraction (not recorded which). V gene TRBV5-1 combines with J gene TRBJ1-1; tentatively, D is TRBD1 (5 bases). The CDR3: CASSLLAGLTNTEAFF. As DNA, the CDR3 is TGCGCCAGCAGCTTGCTAGCAGGGTTAACGAACACTGAAGCTTTCTTT. The full variable domain, in which reference TRBV5-1 and TRBJ1-1 provide the parts outside the CDR3, is KAGVTQTPRYLIKTRGQQVTLSCSPISGHRSVSWYQQTPGQGLQFLFEYFSETQRNKGNFPGRFSGRQFSNSRSEMNVSTLELGDSALYLCASSLLAGLTNTEAFFGQGTRLTVV.